This T cell receptor (beta chain) was captured by sequencing in a study of cytomegalovirus exposure and HLA in healthy donors. Germline CDR1 and CDR2: SGHKS and YYEKEE (reference sequence). The V end was cut by 2 bases, the J end by 6 bases, with 14 bases between. This CDR3 contains 14 residues. This PCR relied on a set of 60 Vbeta primers and 13 Jbeta primers. Profiled with immunoSEQ multiplex PCR; TCRdb holds only in-frame clones, not every one. The top ten hold about 6.9% of the sample, which has roughly 100,000 clones, 65% to 90% seen once. As to this clone: Its antigen is unknown.

Study results and limitations: Certain sequence variants were highly shared and formed a cluster, and this cluster was likely a sequencing artifact.

The V and J genes are TRBV5-5 and TRBJ1-2; D unresolved. The material sequenced was PBMCs. The receptor comes from a man in his thirties or forties in good health and CMV-seropositive. Written as DNA, the CDR3 is TGTGCCAGCAGCTTTAGGACCGCCGGGAATGGCTACACCTTC. This encodes CASSFRTAGNGYTF.